This TCR beta chain emerged from a study of T-cell memory formation after mild COVID-19. TCRdb re-called the 5' RACE reads with MiXCR, one entry per CDR3 protein. In the table there are approximately 430,000 distinct CDR3 sequences, more than 20% of which are singletons. V lost 6 bases and J lost 1, with 13 bases in between. The germline V gene encodes CDR1 SEHNR and CDR2 FQNEAQ (reference sequence). The CDR3 consists of 15 residues. In this sample, this clonotype turned up many times. V usage is TRBV7-9 and J usage is TRBJ1-5; D perhaps matches TRBD1 (6 bases). Sequenced material: PBMCs or a T cell subset sorted from them (not recorded which). The TCR originated in an adult woman who had mild COVID-19 (a few samples of this study predate the infection). Cell type and time point are not known. DNA of the CDR3: TGTGCCAGCAGTCCGACAGGAGGGAGCAATCAGCCCCAGCATTTT. Protein: CASSPTGGSNQPQHF.